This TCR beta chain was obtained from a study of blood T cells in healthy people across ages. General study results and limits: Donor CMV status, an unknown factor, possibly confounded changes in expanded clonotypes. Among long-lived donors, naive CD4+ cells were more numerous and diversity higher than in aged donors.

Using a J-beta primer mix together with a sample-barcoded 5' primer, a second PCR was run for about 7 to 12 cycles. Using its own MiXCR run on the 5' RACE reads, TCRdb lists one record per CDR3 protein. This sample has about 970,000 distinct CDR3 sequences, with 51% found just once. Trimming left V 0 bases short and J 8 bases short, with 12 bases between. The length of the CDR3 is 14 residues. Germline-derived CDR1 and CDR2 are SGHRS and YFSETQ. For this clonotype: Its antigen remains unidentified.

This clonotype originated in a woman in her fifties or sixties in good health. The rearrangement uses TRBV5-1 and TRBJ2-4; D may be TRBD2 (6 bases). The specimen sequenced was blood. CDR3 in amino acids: CASSLEAGWDIQYF. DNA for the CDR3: TGCGCCAGCAGCTTGGAGGCGGGGTGGGACATTCAGTACTTC.